This is a list of T cell receptor beta chains from one sample in a study of blood T cell repertoires in COVID-19. Here immunoSEQ multiplex PCR was the method, and the copy in TCRdb shows in-frame clones only, minus some. There are around 160,000 clones in the sample; about 88% occur only once, and almost 1% lies in the top ten. Specimen: peripheral blood. Source of these receptors: a man between 18 and 35 years old with acute or convalescent COVID-19. The CDR3 runs from the conserved cysteine through the conserved F or W. D genes are given only for firm matches. The size field is filled for only some rows; it gives once, few, many or a size class.

>NA|TRBV11-2|NA|TRBJ1-4
CASSSQGFRDEKLFF
TGTGCCAGCAGCTCACAAGGGTTCAGGGATGAAAAACTGTTTTTT
>TRBD1|TRBV7-3|few|TRBJ1-1
CASSIGPGTATNTEAFF
TGTGCCAGCAGCATAGGCCCCGGGACAGCAACGAACACTGAAGCTTTCTTT
>TRBD1|TRBV6-5|NA|TRBJ2-1
CASSLTTGGGVNEQFF
TGTGCCAGCAGTTTAACGACAGGGGGCGGTGTGAATGAGCAGTTCTTC
>TRBD1|TRBV29-1|NA|TRBJ1-2
CSVELGQGAFGGYTF
TGCAGCGTTGAATTGGGCCAGGGGGCGTTCGGCGGCTACACCTTC
>TRBD1|TRBV19|NA|TRBJ1-5
CASSVTGQGVNQPQHF
TGTGCCAGTAGTGTCACGGGACAGGGTGTCAATCAGCCCCAGCATTTT
>TRBD1|TRBV27|NA|TRBJ2-5
CASSPATGSQETQYF
TGTGCCAGCAGTCCAGCGACAGGGTCCCAAGAGACCCAGTACTTC
>TRBD1|TRBV30|NA|TRBJ2-7
CAWSVSGQGGYEQYF
TGTGCCTGGAGTGTTTCGGGACAGGGGGGCTACGAGCAGTACTTC
>TRBD1|TRBV7-2|NA|TRBJ1-2
CASSYSDRYYGYTF
TGTGCCAGCAGCTACTCGGACAGGTACTATGGCTACACCTTC
>NA|TRBV7-9|NA|TRBJ2-1
CASSLVGIDDNEQFF
TGTGCCAGCAGCTTAGTCGGGATAGATGACAATGAGCAGTTCTTC
>TRBD2|TRBV18|once|TRBJ2-5
CASSRLPSGGNQETQYF
TGTGCCAGCTCAAGGCTACCTAGCGGGGGAAACCAAGAGACCCAGTACTTC
>TRBD2|TRBV9|NA|TRBJ2-5
CASSSRLAGGPETQYF
TGTGCCAGCAGCTCCCGACTAGCGGGGGGGCCGGAGACCCAGTACTTC
>TRBD1|TRBV18|NA|TRBJ1-5
CASSYDRAIRQPQHF
TGTGCCAGCTCATACGACAGGGCGATTCGTCAGCCCCAGCATTTT
>TRBD2|TRBV7-3|NA|TRBJ2-1
CASSLHPTSPHNEQFF
TGTGCCAGCAGCTTACATCCGACTAGCCCCCACAATGAGCAGTTCTTC
>NA|TRBV5-1|NA|TRBJ2-3
CASRAGQDTQYF
TGCGCCAGCCGGGCGGGCCAAGATACGCAGTATTTT
>TRBD2|TRBV19|NA|TRBJ2-1
CASTGTGGVSEQFF
TGTGCCAGTACCGGGACTGGGGGGGTAAGTGAGCAGTTCTTC
>NA|TRBV20-1|NA|TRBJ1-5
CSASEEDFNQPQHF
TGCAGTGCTAGTGAGGAGGATTTCAATCAGCCCCAGCATTTT
>NA|TRBV25-1|NA|TRBJ1-1
CASSDSGLETVNTEAFF
TGTGCCAGCAGTGATTCCGGGTTAGAAACGGTGAACACTGAAGCTTTCTTT
>NA|TRBV12-3/TRBV12-4|NA|TRBJ1-5
CASMVRYNQPQHF
TGTGCCAGCATGGTCAGATACAATCAGCCCCAGCATTTT
>TRBD2|TRBV18|once|TRBJ2-7
CASSQYAGTNPYEQYF
TGTGCCAGCTCACAATATGCCGGGACTAACCCCTACGAGCAGTACTTC
>NA|TRBV12-5|NA|TRBJ2-1
CASGLVPGDNEQFF
TGTGCTAGTGGTTTGGTACCGGGGGACAATGAGCAGTTCTTC
>TRBD1|TRBV12-5|NA|TRBJ1-3
CASGLVVQGAGNTIYF
TGTGCTAGTGGTTTGGTAGTACAGGGGGCTGGAAACACCATATATTTT
>NA|TRBV15|NA|TRBJ2-6
CATSRERGSGANVLTF
TGTGCCACCAGCAGAGAGAGAGGGTCTGGGGCCAACGTCCTGACTTTC
>NA|TRBV19|NA|TRBJ2-1
CASSTGIYNEQFF
TGTGCCAGTAGCACAGGGATCTACAATGAGCAGTTCTTC
>NA|TRBV6-5|NA|TRBJ1-6
CASSHGGRSNSPLHF
TGTGCCAGCAGTCATGGCGGGAGAAGTAATTCACCCCTCCACTTT
>TRBD2|TRBV13|few|TRBJ2-1
CASGLAGAYNEQFF
TGTGCCAGCGGGCTAGCGGGGGCGTACAATGAGCAGTTCTTC
>TRBD1|TRBV3-1/TRBV3-2|NA|TRBJ1-6
CASNTRTGINFSPLHF
TGTGCCAGCAATACCCGGACAGGCATCAATTTTTCACCCCTCCACTTT
>NA|TRBV2|NA|TRBJ1-2
CASIRQALYGYTF
TGTGCCAGCATAAGACAAGCCCTCTATGGCTACACCTTC
>TRBD1|TRBV5-5|few|TRBJ1-5
CASSPTPGQGASGNQPQHF
TGTGCCAGCAGCCCTACCCCGGGACAGGGGGCCAGCGGCAATCAGCCCCAGCATTTT
>NA|TRBV6-1|NA|TRBJ1-1
CASSTTTDMNTEAFF
TGTGCCAGCAGTACGACGACAGACATGAACACTGAAGCTTTCTTT
>NA|TRBV7-8|NA|TRBJ1-5
CASSLRGINQPQHF
TGTGCCAGCAGCCTCAGGGGTATCAATCAGCCCCAGCATTTT
>NA|TRBV6-5|NA|TRBJ2-1
CASRTGSYNEQFF
TGTGCCAGCAGGACAGGCTCCTACAATGAGCAGTTCTTC
>TRBD2|TRBV7-9|NA|TRBJ2-5
CASSPSGQETQYF
TGTGCCAGCAGCCCTAGCGGCCAAGAGACCCAGTACTTC
>TRBD1|TRBV5-8|NA|TRBJ1-2
CASSLDVDRGNYGYTF
TGTGCCAGCAGCTTGGATGTGGACAGGGGTAACTATGGCTACACCTTC
>NA|TRBV19|NA|TRBJ1-1
CASDTGSMNTEAFF
TGTGCCAGTGATACAGGGTCCATGAACACTGAAGCTTTCTTT
>NA|TRBV2|NA|TRBJ2-5
CASSDVGGRGETQYF
TGTGCCAGCAGTGATGTCGGGGGGCGAGGAGAGACCCAGTACTTC
>NA|TRBV7-3|NA|TRBJ2-3
CASSVAGTPSDTQYF
TGTGCCAGCAGCGTTGCCGGGACTCCCTCAGATACGCAGTATTTT
>TRBD1|TRBV19|NA|TRBJ1-5
CASSPRDRGMGQPQHF
TGTGCCAGTAGTCCACGGGACAGGGGAATGGGTCAGCCCCAGCATTTT
>TRBD1|TRBV7-3|NA|TRBJ2-3
CASRTGTGGSDTQYF
TGTGCCAGCAGGACGGGGACAGGGGGGTCAGATACGCAGTATTTT
>NA|TRBV7-2|NA|TRBJ2-3
CASSEHSTRADTQYF
TGTGCCAGCAGCGAGCATTCGACCCGGGCAGATACGCAGTATTTT
>TRBD1|TRBV6-5|once|TRBJ1-1
CASKMGQGTEAFF
TGTGCCAGCAAAATGGGACAGGGAACTGAAGCTTTCTTT
>TRBD2|TRBV5-1|NA|TRBJ2-1
CASSLGGGSYNEQFF
TGCGCCAGCAGCTTGGGCGGGGGCTCCTACAATGAGCAGTTCTTC
>TRBD1|TRBV11-1|NA|TRBJ1-3
CASSFGTVSGNTIYF
TGTGCCAGCAGCTTCGGGACAGTATCTGGAAACACCATATATTTT
>NA|TRBV6-5|once|TRBJ1-1
CASRTRQGQAFF
TGTGCCAGCCGAACCCGCCAGGGTCAAGCTTTCTTT
>TRBD1|TRBV5-8|NA|TRBJ1-5
CASSSRDSVSNQPQHF
TGTGCCAGCAGCTCCCGGGACAGTGTTAGCAATCAGCCCCAGCATTTT
>NA|TRBV7-3|NA|TRBJ1-6
CASSFTVNSPLHF
TGTGCCAGCAGCTTTACAGTTAATTCACCCCTCCACTTT
>NA|TRBV7-9|few|TRBJ1-1
CASSLVDKNTEAFF
TGTGCCAGCAGCTTAGTCGACAAGAACACTGAAGCTTTCTTT
>TRBD2|TRBV6-1|NA|TRBJ2-3
CASSEVAGVVTDTQYF
TGTGCCAGCAGTGAAGTGGCGGGGGTGGTCACAGATACGCAGTATTTT
>NA|TRBV29-1|once|TRBJ1-2
CSVSRGGGLGYTF
TGCAGCGTCTCAAGGGGCGGCGGCCTAGGCTACACCTTC
>NA|TRBV4-1|NA|TRBJ2-3
CASSQLGGGSTDTQYF
TGCGCCAGCAGCCAACTAGGGGGGGGTAGCACAGATACGCAGTATTTT
>NA|TRBV5-8|NA|TRBJ2-3
CASSSQGLIGTDTQYF
TGTGCCAGCAGCTCACAGGGCCTAATCGGCACAGATACGCAGTATTTT
>NA|TRBV5-1|few|TRBJ1-1
CASSPGLQNTEAFF
TGCGCCAGCAGCCCGGGACTACAGAACACTGAAGCTTTCTTT
>TRBD1|TRBV7-2|NA|TRBJ1-5
CASSFAGQGNNQPQHF
TGTGCCAGCAGCTTCGCAGGACAGGGAAACAATCAGCCCCAGCATTTT
>NA|TRBV7-9|NA|TRBJ1-2
CASSDHRVFYGYTF
TGTGCCAGCAGCGACCACAGGGTCTTCTATGGCTACACCTTC
>TRBD2|TRBV7-2|NA|TRBJ2-7
CASSLAGGGASYEQYF
TGTGCCAGCAGCTTAGCAGGCGGGGGGGCCTCCTACGAGCAGTACTTC
>NA|TRBV7-6|NA|TRBJ1-2
CASSLSSWTGSNYGYTF
TGTGCCAGCAGCTTATCCTCGTGGACTGGATCTAACTATGGCTACACCTTC